The 13 T cell receptor beta chains below all came from one sample that was sequenced in a study of blood T cell repertoires in COVID-19. TCRdb keeps only in-frame clones here, not all; method: immunoSEQ multiplex PCR. The sample lists roughly 100,000 clones; around 88% were seen once. Sequenced: peripheral blood. These receptors came from a human donor in a cohort sampled during active COVID-19.

The chain employs TRBV6-5 and TRBJ1-6, with 9 bases aligning to TRBD1. This CDR3 comprises 14 residues. Trimming removed 5 bases from V and 8 bases from J; junction bases left unmatched: 4. Germline CDR1 is MNHEY and CDR2 is SVGAGI. This chain's CDR3 is CASSRRTGDSPLHF. Written as DNA, the CDR3 is TGTGCCAGCAGTCGTCGGACAGGGGATTCACCCCTCCACTTT.

The CDR3 loop is CASSSEGRGRKEQYF. CDR3 DNA sequence: TGTGCCAGCAGCTCCGAAGGCAGGGGGCGCAAGGAGCAGTACTTC. The gene calls are TRBV11-2 and TRBJ2-7; 8 bases fit TRBD1. Germline V gene lookup returns CDR1 SGHAT and CDR2 FQNNGV. This CDR3 has 15 residues. Trimming removed 4 bases from V and 7 bases from J; junction bases left unmatched: 12.

The chain carries TRBV7-3 and TRBJ2-7, with D perhaps TRBD2 (6 bases). The CDR3 extends over 13 amino acids. Trimming took 3 bases from V and 7 from J, leaving 13 bases between them. Per the germline V gene, CDR1 is SGHTA and CDR2 is FQGTGA. The CDR3 sequence is CASSLGTAGEQYF. Written as DNA, the CDR3 is TGTGCCAGCAGCTTGGGGACGGCGGGGGAGCAGTACTTC.

The chain recombines TRBV5-6 with TRBJ2-5, with TRBD1 matching 10 bases. The CDR3 consists of 15 residues. Germline lookup yields CDR1 SGHDT and CDR2 YYEEEE. V dropped 1 base and J dropped 3; count of bases not matched to a gene: 3. This chain's CDR3 is CASSLTGTGEETQYF. DNA of the CDR3: TGTGCCAGCAGCTTGACAGGGACAGGGGAAGAGACCCAGTACTTC.

The chain joins TRBV7-8 to TRBJ1-3; possible D gene TRBD1, 5 bases. V was pared by 4 bases and J by 2 bases, with 15 bases between. Germline V gives CDR1 SGHVS, CDR2 FQNEAQ. The CDR3 has 16 residues. CDR3 coding DNA: TGTGCCAGCAGCTCTGCAGGGACTACCCCTGGAAACACCATATATTTT. This translates into CASSSAGTTPGNTIYF. Full variable domain (outside the CDR3, taken from reference TRBV7-8 and TRBJ1-3): GAGVSQSPRYKVAKRGQDVALRCDPISGHVSLFWYQQALGQGPEFLTYFQNEAQLDKSGLPSDRFFAERPEGSVSTLKIQRTQQEDSAVYLCASSSAGTTPGNTIYFGEGSWLTVV.

The genes are TRBV18 and TRBJ2-7, with D hard to call. This CDR3 has 14 amino acids. Germline V gives CDR1 KGHSH, CDR2 LQKENI. The V end lost 0 bases, the J end lost 2 bases, and 8 bases lay between the germline ends. CDR3 residues: CASSPPSPAYEQYF. The CDR3 bases are TGTGCCAGCTCACCACCGTCCCCCGCCTACGAGCAGTACTTC.

The chain has TRBV6-5 and TRBJ2-2; D ambiguous. V lost 7 bases and J 5 bases, leaving 8 bases between the germline ends. The CDR3 covers 12 residues. The germline V gene has CDR1 MNHEY and CDR2 SVGAGI. CDR3 sequence reads: CASTSRTGELFF. CDR3 in DNA: TGTGCCAGCACCTCGCGAACCGGGGAGCTGTTTTTT.

V usage is TRBV6-5 and J usage is TRBJ2-3, with TRBD1 identical over 9 bases. This CDR3 is built from 13 residues. CDR1 is MNHEY and CDR2 is SVGAGI in the germline V gene. V was clipped by 9 bases and J by 1 base; unmatched bases: 2. Here the CDR3 DNA reads TGTGCCAGTCGACAGGGGGGCACAGATACGCAGTATTTT. This encodes CASRQGGTDTQYF.

V and J are TRBV28 and TRBJ2-7, with 12 bases that match TRBD1. V was pared by 5 bases and J by 4 bases, with 15 bases of the junction left unmatched. The length of the CDR3 is 18 residues. Germline V gives CDR1 MDHEN, CDR2 SYDVKM. The CDR3 is CASSHRDRGRGSKYEQYF. CDR3 DNA: TGTGCCAGCAGTCACCGGGACAGGGGGCGGGGGTCTAAATACGAGCAGTACTTC. Using reference TRBV28 and TRBJ2-7 for the parts outside the CDR3, the full variable domain is DVKVTQSSRYLVKRTGEKVFLECVQDMDHENMFWYRQDPGLGLRLIYFSYDVKMKEKGDIPEGYSVSREKKERFSLILESASTNQTSMYLCASSHRDRGRGSKYEQYFGPGTRLTVT.

This chain uses TRBV4-3 with TRBJ2-1, with 9 bases that match TRBD2. The J segment lost 0 bases and the V segment lost 0 bases, leaving 3 bases of the junction unmatched. This CDR3 has 17 amino acids. Looked up from germline, CDR1 is LGHNA and CDR2 is YSLEER. The CDR3 DNA sequence: TGCGCCAGCAGCCAAGAAGGCGGGAGGGGCTCCTACAATGAGCAGTTCTTC. This codes for CASSQEGGRGSYNEQFF.

V and J are TRBV13 and TRBJ2-5; 8 bases are shared with TRBD1. Trimming took 1 base from V and 4 from J; bases not matched to a gene: 2. The CDR3 consists of 14 residues. CDR1 PRHDT and CDR2 FYEKMQ come from the germline V gene (reference sequence). CDR3 sequence: CASSLAGGGETQYF. The CDR3 DNA is TGTGCCAGCAGCTTAGCAGGGGGCGGAGAGACCCAGTACTTC.

The chain links TRBV11-3 to TRBJ1-1; D might be TRBD1 (5 bases). V was trimmed by 5 bases and J by 0 bases, leaving 13 bases between them. CDR3 size: 15 residues. Germline CDR1 and CDR2: SGHNT and YENEEA. The CDR3 region is CASSHSGTMNTEAFF. For the CDR3, the DNA is TGTGCCAGCAGCCATTCCGGGACTATGAACACTGAAGCTTTCTTT. Drawing the rest from reference TRBV11-3 and TRBJ1-1, the complete variable domain is EAGVVQSPRYKIIEKKQPVAFWCNPISGHNTLYWYLQNLGQGPELLIRYENEEAVDDSQLPKDRFSAERLKGVDSTLKIQPAELGDSAVYLCASSHSGTMNTEAFFGQGTRLTVV.

V is TRBV6-6 and J is TRBJ2-2, with D possibly being TRBD2 (5 bases). The germline V and J ends were trimmed by 7 bases and 4 bases, with 13 bases remaining between them. Germline V gene data show CDR1 as MNHNY and CDR2 as SVGAGI (reference sequence). The length of the CDR3 is 14 residues. The CDR3: CASIGGLRTGELFF. CDR3 nucleotides: TGTGCCAGCATCGGCGGACTCCGCACCGGGGAGCTGTTTTTT.